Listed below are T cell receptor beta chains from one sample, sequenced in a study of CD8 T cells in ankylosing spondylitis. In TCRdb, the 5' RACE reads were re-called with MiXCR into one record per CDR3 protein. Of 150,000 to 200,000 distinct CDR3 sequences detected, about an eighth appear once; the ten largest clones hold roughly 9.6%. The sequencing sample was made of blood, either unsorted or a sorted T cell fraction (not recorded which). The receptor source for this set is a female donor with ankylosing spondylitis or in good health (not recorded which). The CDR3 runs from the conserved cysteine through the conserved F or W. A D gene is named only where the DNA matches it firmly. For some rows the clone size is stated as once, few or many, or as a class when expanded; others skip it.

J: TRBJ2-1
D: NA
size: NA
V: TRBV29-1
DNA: TGCAGCATCCGACAGGCTGGAGATGAGCAGTTCTTC
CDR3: CSIRQAGDEQFF

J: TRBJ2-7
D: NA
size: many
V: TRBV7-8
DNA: TGTGCCAGCAGCTTAGGGGTAGGGGGCTACGAGCAGTACTTC
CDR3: CASSLGVGGYEQYF

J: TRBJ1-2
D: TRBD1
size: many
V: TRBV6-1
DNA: TGTGCCAGCAGCCACCCGACAGGGGCCCACTATGGCTACACCTTC
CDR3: CASSHPTGAHYGYTF

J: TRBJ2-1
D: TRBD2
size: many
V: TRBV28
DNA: TGTGCCAGCAGTTCGCCGACTAGCGGGAGGGGAGGTGAGCAGTTCTTC
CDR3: CASSSPTSGRGGEQFF

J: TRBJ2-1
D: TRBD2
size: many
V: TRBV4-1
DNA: TGCGCCAGCAGCCAGTATAACACCCCGGGGGGGAACAATGAGCAGTTCTTC
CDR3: CASSQYNTPGGNNEQFF

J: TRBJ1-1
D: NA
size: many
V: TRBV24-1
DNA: TGTGCCACCAGTGATCTTACCGATCGGGCTTTCTTT
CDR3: CATSDLTDRAFF

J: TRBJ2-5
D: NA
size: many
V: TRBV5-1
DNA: TGCGCCAGCAGCCGACCGGGCCAAGAGACCCAGTACTTC
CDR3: CASSRPGQETQYF

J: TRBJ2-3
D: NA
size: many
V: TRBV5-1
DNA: TGCGCCAGCAGCGCGGGACACTACACAGATACGCAGTATTTT
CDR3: CASSAGHYTDTQYF

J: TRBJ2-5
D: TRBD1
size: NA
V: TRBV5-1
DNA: TGCGCCAGCAGCTTAGCGGGACAGGGGGAGACCCAGTACTTC
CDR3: CASSLAGQGETQYF

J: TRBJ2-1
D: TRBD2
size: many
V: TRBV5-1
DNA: TGCGCCAGCAGCTTGGAGGCTAGCGGGAGGATGACCCACAATGAGCAGTTCTTC
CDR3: CASSLEASGRMTHNEQFF

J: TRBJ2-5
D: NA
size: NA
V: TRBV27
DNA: TGTGCCAGCAGTTCCATCGCGGGCAGGGTCCAAGAGACCCAGTACTTC
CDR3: CASSSIAGRVQETQYF

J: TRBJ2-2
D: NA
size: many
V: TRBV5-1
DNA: TGCGCCAGCGGTATGGCGGAGGAGAACACCGGGGAGCTGTTTTTT
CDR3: CASGMAEENTGELFF

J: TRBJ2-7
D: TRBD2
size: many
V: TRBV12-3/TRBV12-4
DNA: TGTGCCAGCAGTTTGTCGCTAGCGGGATCCTACGAGCAGTACTTC
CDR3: CASSLSLAGSYEQYF

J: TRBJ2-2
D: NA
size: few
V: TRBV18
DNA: TGTGCCAGCTCACCCTACACCCTCCCGGGCTCCGGGGAGCTGTTTTTT
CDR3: CASSPYTLPGSGELFF

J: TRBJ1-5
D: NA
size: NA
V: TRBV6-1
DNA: TGTGCCAGCAGTGGATTACAGGCAAGCAATCAGCCCCAGCATTTT
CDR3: CASSGLQASNQPQHF

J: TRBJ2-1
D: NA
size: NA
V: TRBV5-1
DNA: TGCGCCAGCAGCTTGGCGCGACTGACGGGAGACAATGAGCAGTTCTTC
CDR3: CASSLARLTGDNEQFF

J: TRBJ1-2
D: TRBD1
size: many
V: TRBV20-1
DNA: TGCACCACCGACAGGGGAACATTGGGCTACACCTTC
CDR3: CTTDRGTLGYTF

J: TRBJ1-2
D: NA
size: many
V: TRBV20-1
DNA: TGCAGTGCTAGAGATCTCGGGGATCATGGCTACACCTTC
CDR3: CSARDLGDHGYTF

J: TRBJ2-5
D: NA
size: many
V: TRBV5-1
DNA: TGCGCCAGCAGCTTGCAAGGGGAACTTACCCAAGAGACCCAGTACTTC
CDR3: CASSLQGELTQETQYF

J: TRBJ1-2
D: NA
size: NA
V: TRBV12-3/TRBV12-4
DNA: TGTGCCAGCAGTTTGTCCCTATTGGCCGGGGTTCTTCGATACTACTATGGCTACACCTTC
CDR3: CASSLSLLAGVLRYYYGYTF

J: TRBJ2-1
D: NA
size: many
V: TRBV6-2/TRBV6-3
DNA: TGTGCCAGCAGTTACCAGGGTGGAGGTGGGTTCTTC
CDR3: CASSYQGGGGFF

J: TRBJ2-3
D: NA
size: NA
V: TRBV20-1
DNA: TGCAGTGCTCTCGTGGGGACCGGGGATACGCAGTATTTT
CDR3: CSALVGTGDTQYF

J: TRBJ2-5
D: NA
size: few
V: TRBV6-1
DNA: TGTGCCAGCACAACAAGGCAGCCCTGGACACAAGAGACCCAGTACTTC
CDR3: CASTTRQPWTQETQYF

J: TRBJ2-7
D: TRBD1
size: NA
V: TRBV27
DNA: TGTGCCAGCAGGCCAGTGAGGGACAGGGGCTACGAGCAGTACTTC
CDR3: CASRPVRDRGYEQYF

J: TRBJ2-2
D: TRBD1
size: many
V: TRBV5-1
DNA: TGCGCCAGCAGCTCCGGGACAGGGAACACCGGGGAGCTGTTTTTT
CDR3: CASSSGTGNTGELFF

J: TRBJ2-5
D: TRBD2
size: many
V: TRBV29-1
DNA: TGCAGCGTCGCACAGACTAGCAAAGAGACCCAGTACTTC
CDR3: CSVAQTSKETQYF

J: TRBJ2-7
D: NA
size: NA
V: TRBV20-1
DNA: TGCAGTGCTCAAGTCCCCGGGACTCCTTACGAGCAGTACTTC
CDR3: CSAQVPGTPYEQYF

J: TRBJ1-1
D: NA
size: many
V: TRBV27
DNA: TGTGCCAGTGTCGCGAACACTGAAGCTTTCTTT
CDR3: CASVANTEAFF